The clone carrying this TCR beta chain occurred many times. The data derive from a study of T cells after yellow fever vaccination. Per germline, CDR1 DFQATT and CDR2 SNEGSKA (reference sequence). Unmatched junction bases numbered 12, after V lost 6 bases and J lost 5 bases. This CDR3 has 15 residues. TCRdb called the 5' RACE reads again in MiXCR, with one record for every CDR3 protein. The sample comprises some 49,000 distinct CDR3 sequences, 5.5% to 7.5% of which are singletons, and 10% rests with the top ten. The chain is built from TRBV20-1 and TRBJ1-5; 8 nucleotides align to TRBD1. The TCR originated in a young man who received the YFV17D yellow fever vaccine. The sample in question was PBMCs, either bulk or a sorted T-cell subset (CD4+, CD8+, memory, or dextramer-sorted; not recorded which), obtained 45 days after the yellow fever booster vaccination. CDR3 sequence (DNA): TGCAGTGCAAAGCCGGACAGGGATGCCTATCAGCCCCAGCATTTT. Translated, it gives CSAKPDRDAYQPQHF.